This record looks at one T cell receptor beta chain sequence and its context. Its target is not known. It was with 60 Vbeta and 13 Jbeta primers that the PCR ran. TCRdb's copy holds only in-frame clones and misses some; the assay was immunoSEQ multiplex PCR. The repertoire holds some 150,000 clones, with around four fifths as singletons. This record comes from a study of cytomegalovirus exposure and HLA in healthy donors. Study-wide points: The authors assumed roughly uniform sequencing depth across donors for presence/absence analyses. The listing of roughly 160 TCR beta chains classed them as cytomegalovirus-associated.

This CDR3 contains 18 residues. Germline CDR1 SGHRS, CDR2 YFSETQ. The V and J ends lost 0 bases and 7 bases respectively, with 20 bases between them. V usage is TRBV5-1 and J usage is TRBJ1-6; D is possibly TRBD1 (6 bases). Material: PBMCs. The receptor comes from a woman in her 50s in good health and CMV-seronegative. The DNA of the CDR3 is TGCGCCAGCAGCTTGGCTCCCTGGGGTGGGGGCCAGAATTCACCCCTCCACTTT. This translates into CASSLAPWGGGQNSPLHF.